These T cell receptor beta chains were read from a single sample in a study of beta chain features in type 1 diabetes. The data were produced by immunoSEQ multiplex PCR, yet TCRdb's version contains in-frame clones alone and is incomplete. The table shows around 300,000 clones, with approximately 8% occurring only once. Sample: central memory CD4+ T cells from blood. The receptor set was obtained from a woman in her late teens or twenties in good health. The CDR3 runs from the conserved cysteine through the conserved F or W. The D gene is left open where the match is weak. Not all rows give a size; the values are once, few, many and, for expanded clones, a class.

clone size	J gene	V gene	D gene	CDR3 DNA	CDR3 protein
-	TRBJ2-1	TRBV4-2	-	TGTGCCAGCAGCCAGCGGGGGCTCGACAATGAGCAGTTCTTC	CASSQRGLDNEQFF
few	TRBJ2-3	TRBV7-9	TRBD2	TGTGCCAGCAGCTTAATCCTAGCGGGAGCTGATACGCAGTATTTT	CASSLILAGADTQYF
few	TRBJ2-3	TRBV28	TRBD2	TGTGCCAGCATGACTAGCGGGAGCACAGATACGCAGTATTTT	CASMTSGSTDTQYF
few	TRBJ2-1	TRBV7-3	-	TGTGCCAGCAGTTATGACAATGAGCAGTTCTTC	CASSYDNEQFF
few	TRBJ2-5	TRBV5-6	TRBD2	TGTGCCAGCAGCTTGCTAGCGGGAGGTAAAGAGACCCAGTACTTC	CASSLLAGGKETQYF
-	TRBJ2-1	TRBV7-2	-	TGTGCCAGCAGCTTAAAAGCGGGTATATACAATGAGCAGTTCTTC	CASSLKAGIYNEQFF
few	TRBJ1-5	TRBV6-6	-	TGTGCCAGCGGGCGGGGTCGTGGCAATCAGCCCCAGCATTTT	CASGRGRGNQPQHF
-	TRBJ2-2	TRBV7-6	-	TGTGCCAGCAGCTTCTCACAGGGTTACACCGGGGAGCTGTTTTTT	CASSFSQGYTGELFF
few	TRBJ1-2	TRBV6-6	-	TGTGCCAGCAGTTACTGGGCAGGGAGGTATTACTATGGCTACACCTTC	CASSYWAGRYYYGYTF
-	TRBJ1-2	TRBV6-5	-	TGTGCCAGCAGCCCGGATCGCCGGGGGGGCTACACCTTC	CASSPDRRGGYTF
few	TRBJ2-3	TRBV2	-	TGTGCCAGCACTGAGGGTAGGGGGACCATCACAGATACGCAGTATTTT	CASTEGRGTITDTQYF
-	TRBJ2-5	TRBV10-1	TRBD1	TGCGCCAGCATCCGACAGGGGAGAGAGACCCAGTACTTC	CASIRQGRETQYF
-	TRBJ1-4	TRBV7-6	-	TGTGCCAGCAGCTTAGGGGGGGCGAGGATGGAAAAACTGTTTTTT	CASSLGGARMEKLFF
-	TRBJ2-2	TRBV20-1	-	TGCAGTGCTTTCTCGCCCGGGGAGCTGTTTTTT	CSAFSPGELFF